Detailed here is one T cell receptor (beta chain). The sample belongs to a study of blood T cell repertoires in COVID-19. Turning to the study itself: From the United States, Italy and Spain came samples of acute and convalescent COVID-19. PBMCs, B-cell-depleted T cells, or T cells provided the cDNA or gDNA that made up the material.

The authors' processing: Cell counts per sample came from amplifying reference gene primers. Some clones are missing from TCRdb's copy, which holds only in-frame ones; the method was immunoSEQ multiplex PCR. V and J calls and clone size follow that table, whereas D and trimming were derived from the DNA. Of about 370,000 clones listed, roughly 90% are singletons. The CDR3 is 15 residues long. With V trimmed by 6 bases and J by 5 bases, 9 bases remained unmatched. Germline V gene data show CDR1 as SEHNR and CDR2 as FQNEAQ (reference sequence). In Seattle, patients joined the study during active infection and were tracked longitudinally.

The receptor's source is a woman aged 25 to 39 with COVID-19, enrolled during active disease. This chain links TRBV7-9 with TRBJ2-1, with 8 bases identical to TRBD1. Sequenced sample: peripheral blood. CDR3: CASSQGASTNNEQFF. CDR3 bases: TGTGCCAGCAGTCAGGGGGCCTCAACAAACAATGAGCAGTTCTTC.